Listed below are T cell receptor beta chains from one sample, sequenced in a study of Ad26.COV2.S vaccination and SARS-CoV-2 variants. Some clones are missing from TCRdb's copy, which holds only in-frame ones; the method was immunoSEQ multiplex PCR. The sample has about 420,000 clones; more than 75% are singletons. Sequencing was performed on peripheral blood, taken in a trial of Ad26.COV2.S vaccine versus placebo. These receptors were obtained from a person aged 18-65 years who received the Ad26.COV2.S COVID-19 vaccine or a placebo. Both conserved end residues are part of each CDR3. Fields, in order: D gene, V gene, J gene, CDR3 protein. D genes are given only for firm matches.

TRBD1	TRBV27	TRBJ1-6	CASSKGQGSGNSPLHF
NA	TRBV6-1	TRBJ1-5	CASSGWDRFSNQPQHF
NA	TRBV11-1	TRBJ2-1	CASSLVPGVFNEQFF
NA	TRBV7-2	TRBJ2-7	CASSSDSSYEQYF
NA	TRBV28	TRBJ2-7	CASSLLAVQDYEQYF
NA	TRBV4-1	TRBJ1-5	CASSQDRTGPQHF
NA	TRBV5-1	TRBJ1-6	CASGTGGKKNSPLHF
NA	TRBV7-2	TRBJ1-3	CASSTDGRASGNTIYF
NA	TRBV5-6	TRBJ1-5	CASNPNPRRDDQPQHF
NA	TRBV3-1/TRBV3-2	TRBJ1-3	CASSLDRLGSGNTIYF
TRBD2	TRBV27	TRBJ2-1	CASTPEWGGSSYNEQFF
NA	TRBV30	TRBJ1-4	CAWSVLSGREKLFF
NA	TRBV29-1	TRBJ2-7	CSVRGWESYEQYF
NA	TRBV6-5	TRBJ2-7	CASSRPGAFEQYF
NA	TRBV28	TRBJ1-1	CASRLNQGRGAEAFF
NA	TRBV2	TRBJ1-1	CASRMDTNTEAFF
NA	TRBV9	TRBJ1-6	CASSVAQGNGSPLHF
TRBD1	TRBV4-3	TRBJ2-1	CASSRTPGQSYNEQFF
NA	TRBV5-1	TRBJ2-5	CASSLVSTRQETQYF
NA	TRBV7-2	TRBJ1-4	CASSLVSGGLFF
TRBD1	TRBV6-5	TRBJ1-3	CASSPTGGNTIYF
NA	TRBV7-3	TRBJ2-1	CASSSPDRANEQFF
NA	TRBV4-3	TRBJ2-3	CASSQDWDGSTDTQYF
NA	TRBV5-1	TRBJ1-4	CASSAQAVNEKLFF
NA	TRBV15	TRBJ2-7	CATSQVVHSYEQYF
NA	TRBV4-1	TRBJ1-4	CASSQDKNEKLFF
NA	TRBV6-5	TRBJ1-1	CATGNRGGTEAFF
NA	TRBV24-1	TRBJ1-5	CATSSGLLTRQHF
TRBD1	TRBV6-2/TRBV6-3	TRBJ2-7	CASSTNDRGHEQYF
TRBD1	TRBV10-3	TRBJ1-2	CAISPGQGDYGYTF
TRBD1	TRBV6-1	TRBJ1-4	CASSESTGPSTNEKLFF
TRBD1	TRBV6-5	TRBJ2-2	CASSYAGTAGGELFF
NA	TRBV7-6	TRBJ1-1	CASSLVAGPTEAFF
NA	TRBV4-3	TRBJ1-2	CASSQERTAYGYTF
NA	TRBV3-1/TRBV3-2	TRBJ2-1	CASSQARDFYNEQFF
TRBD1	TRBV19	TRBJ2-7	CASSSGGAYEQYF
TRBD2	TRBV5-6	TRBJ2-3	CASSLGLPTDTQYF
TRBD1	TRBV14	TRBJ1-6	CASSLLGQNNSPLHF
TRBD1	TRBV29-1	TRBJ2-2	CSVVPGQGSPGELFF
TRBD1	TRBV4-1	TRBJ1-2	CASSQVGTGRDGYTF
NA	TRBV2	TRBJ1-2	CASSEQYGYTF
TRBD1	TRBV19	TRBJ2-3	CASSRTGGLEYTQYF
TRBD1	TRBV6-5	TRBJ1-1	CASRTGSGTEAFF
NA	TRBV6-5	TRBJ1-1	CASSYSGRGTEAFF
TRBD1	TRBV30	TRBJ2-7	CAWSAAGTGPGYEQYF
TRBD1	TRBV9	TRBJ1-2	CASSVVDREPYGYTF
NA	TRBV7-2	TRBJ1-2	CASSLEGRWNGYTF
NA	TRBV19	TRBJ2-7	CASSNRELGKYKQYF
NA	TRBV18	TRBJ1-1	CASSTSKMNTEAFF
NA	TRBV24-1	TRBJ2-5	CATSDPTGWAQETQYF
NA	TRBV18	TRBJ1-3	CASQGAVPSGNTIYF
TRBD1	TRBV25-1	TRBJ2-7	CASLGQGPNYEQYF
NA	TRBV3-1/TRBV3-2	TRBJ2-7	CASGLRNYEQYF